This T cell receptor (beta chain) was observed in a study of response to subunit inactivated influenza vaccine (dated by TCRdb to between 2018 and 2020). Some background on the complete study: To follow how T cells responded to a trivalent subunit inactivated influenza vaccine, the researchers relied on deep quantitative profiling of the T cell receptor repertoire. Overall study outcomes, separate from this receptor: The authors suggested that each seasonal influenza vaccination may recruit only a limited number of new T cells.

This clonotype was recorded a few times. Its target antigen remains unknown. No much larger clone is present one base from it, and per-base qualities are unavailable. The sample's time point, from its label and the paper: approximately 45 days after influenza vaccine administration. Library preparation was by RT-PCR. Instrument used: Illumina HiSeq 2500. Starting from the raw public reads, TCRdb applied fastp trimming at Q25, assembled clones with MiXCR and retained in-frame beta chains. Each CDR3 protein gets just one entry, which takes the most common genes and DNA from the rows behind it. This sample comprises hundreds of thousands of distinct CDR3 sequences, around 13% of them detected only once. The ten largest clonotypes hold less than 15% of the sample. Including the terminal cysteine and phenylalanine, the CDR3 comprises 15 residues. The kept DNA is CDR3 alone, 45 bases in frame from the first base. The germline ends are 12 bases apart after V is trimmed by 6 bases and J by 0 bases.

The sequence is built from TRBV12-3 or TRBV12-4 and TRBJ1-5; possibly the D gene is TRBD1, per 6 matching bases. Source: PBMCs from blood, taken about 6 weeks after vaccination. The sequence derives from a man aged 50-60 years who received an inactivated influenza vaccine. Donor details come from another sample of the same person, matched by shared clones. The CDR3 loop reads CASSSTGISNQPQHF. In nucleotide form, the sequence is TGTGCCAGCAGCTCCACAGGGATTAGCAATCAGCCCCAGCATTTT.